The 18 T cell receptor beta chains given below trace back to one sample, sequenced in a study of regulatory T cells in long-lasting Graves disease. Regarding time point: newly diagnosed GD, antithyroid drugs for less than 3 months. PBMC-derived RNA was used for the TCR library. Researchers made TCR beta libraries by using iRepertoire HTBI primers and running Arm-PCR on CDR3 regions. TCRdb used MiXCR to reprocess the multiplex PCR reads, holding one entry per CDR3 protein. This sample yields about 430,000 distinct CDR3 sequences, of which approximately 16% are seen a single time; roughly 8% belongs to the top ten. The same data also went into a second study, on T cells in Graves' hyperthyroidism and ophthalmopathy.

Material: peripheral blood mononuclear cells (PBMCs), obtained at new diagnosis, from a patient treated with antithyroid drugs. The receptors derive from a woman aged 40 to 50 with Graves disease.

This clonotype has only a few counts. The gene calls are TRBV19 and TRBJ1-2; D is undetermined. Per the germline V gene, CDR1 is LNHDA and CDR2 is SQIVND (reference sequence). V lost 8 bases, J lost 8 bases, and 18 bases lay in between. There are 13 residues in the CDR3. The CDR3 protein is CASLSGRIGGYTF. The DNA of the CDR3 is TGTGCCAGTCTCAGTGGGAGAATCGGGGGCTACACCTTC.

In this sample, this clonotype turned up many times. The V gene is TRBV12-3 or TRBV12-4, the J gene TRBJ2-2; D perhaps matches TRBD2 (6 bases). With 7 bases removed from V and 3 bases from J, the gap between germline ends came to 15 bases. The CDR3 is 15 amino acids. CDR3 loop: CASTFIGGDTGELFF. The CDR3 nucleotides are TGTGCCAGCACTTTCATAGGAGGGGACACCGGGGAGCTGTTTTTT.

This clonotype was seen more than once but under ten times. CDR3 amino acids: CSAKHNEQFF. The CDR3 DNA is TGCAGTGCTAAACACAATGAGCAGTTCTTC. The V gene is TRBV20-1, the J gene TRBJ2-1; D uncertain. The V and J ends lost 4 bases and 5 bases respectively, with 3 bases between them. Germline V gene lookup returns CDR1 DFQATT and CDR2 SNEGSKA (reference sequence). The CDR3 totals 10 residues.

This clonotype has ten or more counts. V gene TRBV27 combines with J gene TRBJ1-6, with 10 bases fitting TRBD1. V was pared by 2 bases and J by 4 bases, with 8 bases of the junction left unmatched. The CDR3 has 18 residues. Germline V CDR1 and CDR2: MNHEY, SMNVEV (reference sequence). CDR3 sequence (DNA): TGTGCCAGCAGTTTACTCGGGACAGGGGCTATTTATAATTCACCCCTCCACTTT. It encodes CASSLLGTGAIYNSPLHF.

This clonotype has at least ten counts. The rearrangement joins TRBV29-1 to TRBJ2-3; D is possibly TRBD1 or TRBD2 (6 bases each). CDR1 is SQVTM, CDR2 ANQGSEA, per germline. The CDR3 is 14 residues long. The V gene lost 6 bases and the J gene lost 4 bases, with 17 bases spanning the gap. As DNA, the CDR3 is TGCAGCGTCAGGGGAGGTCACTCACCAGATACGCAGTATTTT. Its translation is CSVRGGHSPDTQYF.

J is TRBJ2-2 and V is TRBV27; D gene ambiguous. CDR3 length equals 13 residues. Germline-derived CDR1 and CDR2 are MNHEY and SMNVEV (reference sequence). V shed 6 bases and J shed 2 bases, with 7 bases lying between them. CDR3: CASSKSNTGELFF. Written as DNA, the CDR3 is TGTGCCAGCAGCAAAAGTAACACCGGGGAGCTGTTTTTT.

This clonotype was seen many times. This chain connects TRBV27 to TRBJ2-2; 15 bases line up with TRBD2. CDR1 MNHEY and CDR2 SMNVEV come from the germline V gene (reference sequence). This CDR3 region has 20 residues. V dropped 4 bases and J dropped 10; count of bases not matched to a gene: 19. The CDR3 region is CASSYKSLPGLAGGDEELFF. The CDR3 DNA sequence: TGTGCCAGCAGTTACAAATCACTGCCGGGACTAGCGGGAGGCGACGAGGAGCTGTTTTTT.

This clonotype showed up just a few times. The V and J genes are TRBV7-2 and TRBJ2-1; 10 bases fit TRBD1. Germline values: CDR1 SGHTA, CDR2 FQGNSA. With V trimmed by 5 bases and J by 0 bases, 10 bases remained unmatched. CDR3 length: 18 amino acids. The DNA of the CDR3 is TGTGCCAGCAGCCGCCGGGACAGGGGTCAATTCTCCTACAATGAGCAGTTCTTC. Its translation is CASSRRDRGQFSYNEQFF.

This clonotype was seen at least ten times. The chain joins TRBV12-3 or TRBV12-4 to TRBJ2-7; D possibly corresponds to TRBD1 (6 bases). The CDR3 loop spans 15 amino acids. Deletions cut 4 bases from V and 2 bases from J, with 15 bases between. The CDR3, as DNA: TGTGCCAGCAGTTATACCGGGACAACGCCCTACGAGCAGTACTTC. Protein product: CASSYTGTTPYEQYF.

This clonotype has at least ten counts. This sequence joins TRBV11-2 and TRBJ2-2, with D hard to call. The germline V gene has CDR1 SGHAT and CDR2 FQNNGV. The CDR3 covers 15 residues. V lost 5 bases and J lost 1, with 11 bases in between. CDR3 in DNA: TGTGCCAGCAGCCTCGGTTCCGTGAACACCGGGGAGCTGTTTTTT. Residues: CASSLGSVNTGELFF. Looking up the rest from reference TRBV11-2 and TRBJ2-2 gives the full variable domain: EAGVAQSPRYKIIEKRQSVAFWCNPISGHATLYWYQQILGQGPKLLIQFQNNGVVDDSQLPKDRFSAERLKGVDSTLKIQPAKLEDSAVYLCASSLGSVNTGELFFGEGSRLTVL.

The chain combines TRBV29-1 with TRBJ2-2; 12 nucleotides match TRBD2. The CDR3 contains 17 residues. Unmatched junction bases numbered 10, after V lost 5 bases and J lost 3 bases. CDR1 is SQVTM and CDR2 is ANQGSEA in the germline V gene. The CDR3 coding sequence is TGCAGCGTTAGACTAGCGGGAGTATTGGTCGACACCGGGGAGCTGTTTTTT. This translates into CSVRLAGVLVDTGELFF.

This clonotype was counted many times. The chain combines TRBV7-2 with TRBJ2-3; D is uncertain. In germline, CDR1 is SGHTA, CDR2 FQGNSA. This CDR3 contains 14 residues. Trimming took 1 base from V and 4 from J, leaving 9 bases between them. The CDR3 reads CASSLGKTSDTQYF. CDR3 DNA: TGTGCCAGCAGCTTAGGAAAGACCTCAGATACGCAGTATTTT.

This clonotype was seen a few times. The chain links TRBV29-1 to TRBJ2-1; 9 bases are a match to TRBD2. This CDR3 comprises 14 residues. V gave up 4 bases and J gave up 0 bases; unmatched junction bases: 1. In germline, CDR1 is SQVTM, CDR2 ANQGSEA. The DNA for the CDR3 is TGCAGCGTTGGTAGCGGGAGCTCCTACAATGAGCAGTTCTTC. Translating it yields CSVGSGSSYNEQFF.

This clonotype has a count of ten or more. Here the CDR3 reads CASSQAGQLISPLHF. DNA for the CDR3: TGTGCCAGCAGCCAAGCTGGACAGCTTATTTCACCCCTCCACTTT. This chain joins TRBV7-8 and TRBJ1-6; a weak D match, TRBD1 (6 bases). Trimming shortened V by 5 bases and J by 9 bases, and 17 bases separated the two germline ends. The CDR3 covers 15 residues. CDR1 and CDR2 from the germline V gene are SGHVS and FQNEAQ. Supplemented by reference TRBV7-8 and TRBJ1-6, the full variable domain reads GAGVSQSPRYKVAKRGQDVALRCDPISGHVSLFWYQQALGQGPEFLTYFQNEAQLDKSGLPSDRFFAERPEGSVSTLKIQRTQQEDSAVYLCASSQAGQLISPLHFGNGTRLTVT.

This clonotype was counted many times. The chain has TRBV14 and TRBJ2-3; D is ambiguous. Per the germline V gene, CDR1 is SGHDN and CDR2 is FVKESK. The CDR3 is 15 amino acids. Trimming removed 0 bases at V and 7 bases at J, with 14 bases between. The CDR3 region has the DNA TGTGCCAGCAGCCAAGATGACAACACGGCGCATACGCAGTATTTT. This codes for CASSQDDNTAHTQYF.

This clonotype was seen ten or more times. This chain connects TRBV19 to TRBJ2-7, with 7 bases aligning to TRBD1. In germline, CDR1 is LNHDA, CDR2 SQIVND (reference sequence). V was clipped by 3 bases and J by 3 bases; unmatched bases: 5. The length of the CDR3 is 14 residues. Here the CDR3 reads CASSMTGIIYEQYF. The CDR3 bases are TGTGCCAGTAGTATGACAGGGATTATCTACGAGCAGTACTTC.

In its sample, this clonotype was seen a few times. CDR3 DNA: TGTGCCAGTAGGGACAGGGGTGACTATGGCTACACCTTC. It specifies CASRDRGDYGYTF. The genes are TRBV19 and TRBJ1-2, with TRBD1 identical over 9 bases. Trimming at V came to 6 bases and at J to 3 bases, leaving 2 bases not matched to a gene. This CDR3 comprises 13 residues. Germline lookup yields CDR1 LNHDA and CDR2 SQIVND (reference sequence).

This clonotype was observed many times. The chain employs TRBV12-3 or TRBV12-4 and TRBJ1-4; perhaps TRBD1 as D (5 bases). Between the trimmed V and J ends, which lost 8 bases and 5 bases, there was a span of 15 bases. The CDR3 contains 14 residues. DNA for the CDR3: TGTGCCAGCGCCTTGACAGCGGACAATGAAAAACTGTTTTTT. It translates to CASALTADNEKLFF.